This T cell receptor beta chain is from a study of Ad26.COV2.S vaccination and SARS-CoV-2 variants. The overall study: Trial arm assignment for the donor was COV1001 Ad26.COV2.S. Findings of the study overall: Substantial breadth was reportedly displayed by spike-specific CD8+ and CD4+ T cell responses after vaccination.

Concerning this clone: What it binds is unknown.

Indicated treatment: roughly 19 received Ad26.COV2.S at low or high dose, single or two shots; about 5 received placebo; per-sample allocation not given. Sampling was performed 63 days after the first vaccine or placebo injection. The administered vaccine (an Ad26 vector) expressed Wuhan-strain SARS-CoV-2 spike. Profiling relied on immunoSEQ multiplex PCR, and the TCRdb table lists in-frame clones only, not all of them. The top ten clones hold roughly 5% of a sample with hundreds of thousands of clones, around nine tenths of them seen once. The CDR3 loop spans 16 amino acids. Between the trimmed V and J ends, which lost 3 bases and 0 bases, there was a span of 14 bases. Germline-derived CDR1 and CDR2 are MNHEY and SVGAGI.

This TCR was recovered from a person aged 18 to 59 who received the Ad26.COV2.S COVID-19 vaccine or a placebo. The sequences come from peripheral blood, collected in a trial of Ad26.COV2.S vaccine versus placebo. The chain is built from TRBV6-5 and TRBJ1-1; D not resolved. The CDR3 DNA reads as TGTGCCAGCAGTTATCAGCAGCTCTCTCTGAACACTGAAGCTTTCTTT. It encodes CASSYQQLSLNTEAFF.